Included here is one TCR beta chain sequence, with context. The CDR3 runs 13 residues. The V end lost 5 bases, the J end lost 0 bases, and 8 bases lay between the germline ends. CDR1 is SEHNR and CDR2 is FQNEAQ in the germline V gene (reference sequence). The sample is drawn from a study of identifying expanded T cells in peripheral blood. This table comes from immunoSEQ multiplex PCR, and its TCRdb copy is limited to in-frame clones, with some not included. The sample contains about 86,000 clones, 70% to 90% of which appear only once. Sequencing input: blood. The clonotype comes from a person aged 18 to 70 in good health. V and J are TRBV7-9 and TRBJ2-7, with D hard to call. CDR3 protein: CASSPGISYEQYF. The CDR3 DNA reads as TGTGCCAGCAGCCCTGGGATCTCCTACGAGCAGTACTTC.